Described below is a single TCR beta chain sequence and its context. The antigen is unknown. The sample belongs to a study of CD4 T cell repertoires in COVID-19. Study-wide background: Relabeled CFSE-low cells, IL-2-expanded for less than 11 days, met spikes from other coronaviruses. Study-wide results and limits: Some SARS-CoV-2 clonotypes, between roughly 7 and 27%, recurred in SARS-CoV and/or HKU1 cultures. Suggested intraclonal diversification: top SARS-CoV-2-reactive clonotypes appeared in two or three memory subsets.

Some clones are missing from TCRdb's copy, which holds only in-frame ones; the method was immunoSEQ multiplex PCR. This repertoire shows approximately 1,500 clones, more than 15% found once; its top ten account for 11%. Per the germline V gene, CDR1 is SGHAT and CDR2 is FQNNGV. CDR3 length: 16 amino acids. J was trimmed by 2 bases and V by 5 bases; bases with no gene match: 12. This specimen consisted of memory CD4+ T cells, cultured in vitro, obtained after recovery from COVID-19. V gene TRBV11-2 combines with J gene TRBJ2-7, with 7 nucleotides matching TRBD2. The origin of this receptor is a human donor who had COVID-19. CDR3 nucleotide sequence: TGTGCCAGCAGCCCTGGCGGCGGGAGAGTCCCCTACGAGCAGTACTTC. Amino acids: CASSPGGGRVPYEQYF.